These 26 T cell receptor beta chains share one sample of origin, sequenced in a study of T cell changes during pregnancy in multiple sclerosis. Libraries were prepared by immunoSEQ multiplex PCR; TCRdb keeps only in-frame clonotypes and omits some of them. Of about 31,000 clones in the sample, approximately 90% were seen once. The sample here was CD8+ T cells from peripheral blood mononuclear cells, taken in the second trimester of pregnancy. Source of these receptors: a female donor with multiple sclerosis, enrolled in a pregnancy study.

V gene TRBV29-1 combines with J gene TRBJ2-1; D gene uncertain. CDR3 length: 15 amino acids. Trimming stripped 6 bases from V and 2 bases from J, with 17 bases between. The V gene's germline CDR1 is SQVTM and CDR2 ANQGSEA. CDR3 sequence reads: CSVPNAQSPYNEQFF. The CDR3 nucleotides read TGCAGCGTCCCAAACGCCCAGTCCCCCTACAATGAGCAGTTCTTC.

This chain links TRBV30 with TRBJ1-2; TRBD1 aligns across 7 bases. The CDR3 sequence is 15 residues long. CDR1 and CDR2 (germline): GTSNPN, SVGIG (reference sequence). The ends lost 4 bases at V and 5 bases at J; junction bases unmatched: 13. The CDR3 sequence: CAWTSTPGTVYGYTF. The CDR3 coding sequence is TGTGCCTGGACGTCTACCCCCGGGACAGTTTATGGCTACACCTTC.

V usage is TRBV4-3 and J usage is TRBJ1-2; 8 positions agree with TRBD1. The ends lost 1 base at V and 5 bases at J; junction bases unmatched: 15. CDR1 LGHNA and CDR2 YSLEER come from the germline V gene. CDR3 length equals 18 residues. CDR3 region: CASSQVQGEFLGKYGYTF. DNA of the CDR3: TGCGCCAGCAGCCAAGTACAGGGGGAGTTCTTGGGTAAATATGGCTACACCTTC.

V gene TRBV6-5 combines with J gene TRBJ1-4, with a tentative D call TRBD1 (6 bases). CDR1 and CDR2 (germline): MNHEY, SVGAGI. Trimming pared 5 bases from V and 1 base from J, leaving 11 bases between. This CDR3 region has 15 residues. The CDR3 sequence is CASSPQGLTNEKLFF. For the CDR3, the DNA is TGTGCCAGCAGTCCACAGGGATTAACTAATGAAAAACTGTTTTTT.

The genes are TRBV6-5 and TRBJ2-3; D is unclear. Looked up from germline, CDR1 is MNHEY and CDR2 is SVGAGI. V was pared by 2 bases and J by 0 bases, with 3 bases between. CDR3 length equals 13 residues. The CDR3 bases are TGTGCCAGCAGTTACCTCAGCACAGATACGCAGTATTTT. It yields the protein CASSYLSTDTQYF.

V gene TRBV27 combines with J gene TRBJ1-1; D is possibly TRBD1 (6 bases). Germline assignment: CDR1 MNHEY and CDR2 SMNVEV (reference sequence). V was cut by 6 bases and J by 5 bases, with 13 bases left in between. CDR3 size: 13 residues. As DNA, the CDR3 is TGTGCCAGCAGAATTTACGGACAGACTGAAGCTTTCTTT. Residues: CASRIYGQTEAFF.

The chain has TRBV10-3 and TRBJ1-2; 8 nucleotides agree with TRBD1. Germline-derived CDR1 and CDR2 are ENHRY and SYGVKD. The CDR3 consists of 15 residues. V lost 2 bases, J lost 3 bases, and 5 bases stayed unmatched. The CDR3 loop reads CAISEADRAYYGYTF. The CDR3 bases are TGTGCCATCAGTGAGGCGGACAGGGCCTACTATGGCTACACCTTC.

The chain couples TRBV29-1 to TRBJ2-3, with no clear D. This CDR3 contains 10 residues. In germline, CDR1 is SQVTM, CDR2 ANQGSEA. V dropped 4 bases and J dropped 4 bases, with 3 bases sitting between them. CDR3 coding DNA: TGCAGCGTTGCGGCAGATACGCAGTATTTT. Translated: CSVAADTQYF.

The V and J genes are TRBV7-9 and TRBJ2-2; D remains ambiguous. V lost 5 bases and J 6 bases, leaving 7 bases between the germline ends. The CDR3 runs to 12 residues. The germline gives CDR1 SEHNR, CDR2 FQNEAQ (reference sequence). CDR3 in amino acids: CASSLSAGELFF. CDR3 DNA sequence: TGTGCCAGCAGCCTCTCGGCCGGGGAGCTGTTTTTT. The whole variable domain, filled in from reference TRBV7-9 and TRBJ2-2, reads DTGVSQNPRHKITKRGQNVTFRCDPISEHNRLYWYRQTLGQGPEFLTYFQNEAQLEKSRLLSDRFSAERPKGSFSTLEIQRTEQGDSAMYLCASSLSAGELFFGEGSRLTVL.

V gene TRBV29-1 combines with J gene TRBJ1-1; D unclear. Germline lookup yields CDR1 SQVTM and CDR2 ANQGSEA. Trimming took 4 bases from V and 0 from J, leaving 9 bases between them. The CDR3 has 13 amino acids. In nucleotides, the CDR3 is TGCAGCGTTGTCGGGATTATGAACACTGAAGCTTTCTTT. It yields the protein CSVVGIMNTEAFF.

V is TRBV5-1 and J is TRBJ2-7; 8 positions agree with TRBD2. CDR3 length equals 13 residues. Germline CDR1 reads SGHRS; CDR2 reads YFSETQ. With 4 bases clipped from V and 13 bases from J, the junction kept 13 bases outside the gene matches. DNA of the CDR3: TGCGCCAGCAGCCCGTGGGCCGGGAGGGCGGTATACTTC. Translation gives CASSPWAGRAVYF.

The chain employs TRBV27 and TRBJ2-3, with TRBD2 matching over 10 bases. Germline CDR1 and CDR2: MNHEY and SMNVEV (reference sequence). The junction had 9 bases not matched to a gene; V was cut back by 4 bases and J by 5 bases. The CDR3 totals 16 residues. The CDR3 DNA reads TGTGCCAGCAGTTCGACCCCTAGCGGGAGAGGAGATACGCAGTATTTT. Residues: CASSSTPSGRGDTQYF.

The V and J genes are TRBV29-1 and TRBJ2-3; TRBD1 agrees at 7 bases. Germline V CDR1 and CDR2: SQVTM, ANQGSEA. The V gene end was trimmed by 6 bases and the J gene end by 3 bases; junction bases not matched to a gene: 9. The CDR3 is 14 residues long. The CDR3 reads CSVETGDGTDTQYF. The CDR3 DNA sequence: TGCAGCGTCGAAACAGGGGACGGGACAGATACGCAGTATTTT.

This rearrangement joins TRBV4-3 to TRBJ2-7; 8 positions agree with TRBD2. In germline, CDR1 is LGHNA, CDR2 YSLEER. CDR3 length: 15 amino acids. V shed 5 bases and J 3 bases; nucleotides not matched to a gene: 9. CDR3 coding DNA: TGCGCCAGCAGCAGCGGGCGCGGGAGGCTCTACGAGCAGTACTTC. Translation: CASSSGRGRLYEQYF.

The chain has TRBV27 and TRBJ1-1; D gene ambiguous. From germline, CDR1 is MNHEY and CDR2 SMNVEV (reference sequence). The CDR3 has 16 residues. Trimming removed 5 bases at V and 2 bases at J, with 18 bases between. In nucleotides, the CDR3 is TGTGCCAGCAGTCCCTCGGCCGAAGCGGCAAACACTGAAGCTTTCTTT. It yields the protein CASSPSAEAANTEAFF.

This chain connects TRBV7-9 to TRBJ1-2; the match to TRBD1 covers 9 bases. The CDR3 has 15 amino acids. The trim removed 3 bases at V and 6 bases at J, leaving 8 bases unmatched. Germline V gene sequence: CDR1 SEHNR, CDR2 FQNEAQ (reference sequence). CDR3 bases: TGTGCCAGCAGCTTCTCCGGGACAGGGCAGGATGGCTACACCTTC. Residues: CASSFSGTGQDGYTF.

The J gene is TRBJ2-5, the V gene TRBV27, with 7 bases lining up with TRBD1. CDR1 MNHEY and CDR2 SMNVEV come from the germline V gene (reference sequence). The length of the CDR3 is 15 residues. V trimming: 5 bases; J trimming: 1 base; junction bases outside the gene matches: 7. CDR3 nucleotides: TGTGCCAGCAGTCCCACAGACAGGGCCCAAGAGACCCAGTACTTC. Its translation is CASSPTDRAQETQYF.

The chain combines TRBV2 with TRBJ1-3; D is ambiguous. Germline V gene sequence: CDR1 SNHLY, CDR2 FYNNEI. The CDR3 contains 15 residues. Trimming removed 6 bases from V and 0 bases from J, with 12 bases in between. Here the CDR3 DNA reads TGTGCCAGCAGCCCGGACTCGAGCTCTGGAAACACCATATATTTT. It codes for CASSPDSSSGNTIYF.

The count of this clone is one. The genes are TRBV19 and TRBJ1-1, with D perhaps matching TRBD1 (5 bases). CDR1 and CDR2 (germline): LNHDA, SQIVND (reference sequence). The CDR3 length is 14 residues. The V end was cut by 0 bases, the J end by 6 bases, with 11 bases between. CDR3 amino acids: CASSIEGAIPEAFF. The CDR3 nucleotides are TGTGCCAGTAGTATAGAAGGGGCAATACCTGAAGCTTTCTTT.

The CDR3 region is CSVGFRDVDEQYF. Written as DNA, the CDR3 is TGCAGCGTTGGCTTCCGGGATGTGGACGAGCAGTACTTC. The rearrangement links TRBV29-1 to TRBJ2-7; D may be TRBD2 (5 bases). Germline V gene sequence: CDR1 SQVTM, CDR2 ANQGSEA. With 4 bases removed from V and 5 bases from J, the gap between germline ends came to 15 bases. This CDR3 has 13 amino acids.

This chain connects TRBV19 to TRBJ1-1, with D possibly being TRBD1 (5 bases). This CDR3 has 17 amino acids. From germline, CDR1 is LNHDA and CDR2 SQIVND (reference sequence). V was clipped by 3 bases and J by 0 bases, with 17 bases between them. CDR3 sequence (DNA): TGTGCCAGTAGTATGGCCCAGGGAGGGGCCTTGAACACTGAAGCTTTCTTT. Its protein is CASSMAQGGALNTEAFF.

The chain couples TRBV27 to TRBJ2-7, with TRBD2 identical over 11 bases. In germline, CDR1 is MNHEY, CDR2 SMNVEV (reference sequence). The CDR3 sequence is 15 residues long. The V and J ends lost 5 bases and 5 bases, in that order; junction bases with no gene match: 8. The CDR3 DNA follows: TGTGCCAGCAGTACCCACTTAGCGGGAGGGGACGAGCAGTACTTC. It encodes CASSTHLAGGDEQYF.

The J gene is TRBJ2-1, the V gene TRBV5-1; 10 nucleotides match TRBD2. V gave up 0 bases and J gave up 0 bases; unmatched junction bases: 0. Germline V gives CDR1 SGHRS, CDR2 YFSETQ. This CDR3 contains 16 residues. CDR3 DNA sequence: TGCGCCAGCAGCTTGGCTAGCGGGAGCTCCTACAATGAGCAGTTCTTC. It is translated as CASSLASGSSYNEQFF.

The rearrangement joins TRBV6-5 to TRBJ1-5; D unclear. This CDR3 is built from 15 residues. The ends were cut back, 0 bases at V and 1 base at J, with 7 bases in the middle. CDR1 MNHEY and CDR2 SVGAGI come from the germline V gene. The CDR3 spells CASSYSGGSNQPQHF. The DNA of the CDR3 is TGTGCCAGCAGTTACTCAGGCGGGAGCAATCAGCCCCAGCATTTT.

The CDR3 loop is CASSQTTGSAEAFF. CDR3 DNA sequence: TGCGCCAGCAGCCAAACCACAGGGAGCGCTGAAGCTTTCTTT. This chain joins TRBV4-1 and TRBJ1-1, with D tentatively TRBD1 (6 bases). Trimming took off 2 bases at V and 6 bases at J, with 13 bases between the two ends. Germline CDR1 is MGHRA and CDR2 is YSYEKL. The CDR3 is 14 residues long.

The chain uses TRBV27 and TRBJ1-2; no clear D. The CDR3 runs 13 residues. V gave up 5 bases and J gave up 5 bases, with 12 bases separating them. From germline, CDR1 is MNHEY and CDR2 SMNVEV (reference sequence). This CDR3 is CASSPQPTYGYTF. CDR3 DNA sequence: TGTGCCAGCAGTCCCCAACCTACGTATGGCTACACCTTC.